A selection of T cell receptor beta chains follows, all from one sample in a study of identical twins. TCRdb itself ran the 5' RACE reads through MiXCR, one entry per CDR3 protein. This table has some 500,000 distinct CDR3 sequences, over 11% appearing once. The data were also submitted as part of a second study, on yellow fever vaccine responses in identical twins.

The material sequenced was CD4+ T cells sorted from blood. The receptors were gathered from a woman younger than 35 in good health. The conserved cysteine and the conserved F or W are not part of the CDR3 here. Clone size is shown for a subset of rows, as once, few, many or a class of expanded clone.

cdr3_aa | j_call | clone_size | v_call | cdr3_length
ASSSTNQPQH | TRBJ1-5 | many | TRBV7-9 | 10
ASSLAGTSGADTQY | TRBJ2-3 | . | TRBV5-1 | 14
ASSPGGQGETQY | TRBJ2-5 | . | TRBV7-2 | 12
SARDPSGRAGYT | TRBJ1-2 | few | TRBV20-1 | 12
ASSLASGARGNEQF | TRBJ2-1 | . | TRBV7-9 | 14
ASSLVVGKGDTQY | TRBJ2-3 | . | TRBV5-4 | 13
SAKRLAGASTDTQY | TRBJ2-3 | . | TRBV29-1 | 14
ASSAGAGGAYEQY | TRBJ2-7 | few | TRBV2 | 13
ASSLQGSEDTQY | TRBJ2-3 | . | TRBV4-3 | 12
ASSYGGINEKLF | TRBJ1-4 | few | TRBV6-5 | 12
ASRQAGGHYEQY | TRBJ2-7 | . | TRBV25-1 | 12
ASKRQDSYEQY | TRBJ2-7 | . | TRBV5-6 | 11
ASSLNLNYGYT | TRBJ1-2 | few | TRBV12-3/TRBV12-4 | 11
ASSPTSTRQYGYT | TRBJ1-2 | . | TRBV3-1 | 13
AIRSDQGTQY | TRBJ2-5 | . | TRBV10-3 | 10
ASSLVQGNGKLF | TRBJ1-4 | few | TRBV27 | 12
ASSLGQGILKVEQY | TRBJ2-7 | many | TRBV5-1 | 14
ASSGGTSGGAWYNEQF | TRBJ2-1 | many | TRBV5-1 | 16
ASSLTGGSDTQY | TRBJ2-3 | many | TRBV5-5 | 12
ASSLWTGLNTGELF | TRBJ2-2 | few | TRBV6-2/TRBV6-3 | 14
AWSEGAVQPQH | TRBJ1-5 | . | TRBV30 | 11
ASSIREAGGADTQY | TRBJ2-3 | few | TRBV19 | 14
ASRWTGGSYEQY | TRBJ2-7 | few | TRBV27 | 12
ASSYWGSSYNEQF | TRBJ2-1 | few | TRBV5-6 | 13
ASSPTGMAYEQY | TRBJ2-7 | few | TRBV7-2 | 12
SAWSGGSYEQF | TRBJ2-1 | . | TRBV20-1 | 11
SARGVRESETQY | TRBJ2-5 | . | TRBV20-1 | 12
ATSRDVGATNTGELF | TRBJ2-2 | . | TRBV15 | 15
ASSQGGVGQPQH | TRBJ1-5 | many | TRBV3-1 | 12
ASSQVSVDTGELF | TRBJ2-2 | . | TRBV3-1 | 13
ASSVDSGTAYQETQY | TRBJ2-5 | . | TRBV9 | 15
SAEGLADNEQF | TRBJ2-1 | . | TRBV20-1 | 11
ASSQLAGWGQETQY | TRBJ2-5 | . | TRBV3-1 | 14
ASSLGGISYEQY | TRBJ2-7 | many | TRBV7-2 | 12
ASSQDVSTANTGELF | TRBJ2-2 | few | TRBV4-1 | 15
ASSEGRQGYEQY | TRBJ2-7 | . | TRBV9 | 12
ASRPTSGSSDTQY | TRBJ2-3 | . | TRBV9 | 13
AWNQQKQETQY | TRBJ2-5 | . | TRBV30 | 11
SASSSGRENYNEQF | TRBJ2-1 | . | TRBV20-1 | 14
ASRGHNENIQY | TRBJ2-4 | once | TRBV19 | 11
SARALSTDTQY | TRBJ2-3 | . | TRBV20-1 | 11
ASSFAPRVEQY | TRBJ2-7 | . | TRBV27 | 11